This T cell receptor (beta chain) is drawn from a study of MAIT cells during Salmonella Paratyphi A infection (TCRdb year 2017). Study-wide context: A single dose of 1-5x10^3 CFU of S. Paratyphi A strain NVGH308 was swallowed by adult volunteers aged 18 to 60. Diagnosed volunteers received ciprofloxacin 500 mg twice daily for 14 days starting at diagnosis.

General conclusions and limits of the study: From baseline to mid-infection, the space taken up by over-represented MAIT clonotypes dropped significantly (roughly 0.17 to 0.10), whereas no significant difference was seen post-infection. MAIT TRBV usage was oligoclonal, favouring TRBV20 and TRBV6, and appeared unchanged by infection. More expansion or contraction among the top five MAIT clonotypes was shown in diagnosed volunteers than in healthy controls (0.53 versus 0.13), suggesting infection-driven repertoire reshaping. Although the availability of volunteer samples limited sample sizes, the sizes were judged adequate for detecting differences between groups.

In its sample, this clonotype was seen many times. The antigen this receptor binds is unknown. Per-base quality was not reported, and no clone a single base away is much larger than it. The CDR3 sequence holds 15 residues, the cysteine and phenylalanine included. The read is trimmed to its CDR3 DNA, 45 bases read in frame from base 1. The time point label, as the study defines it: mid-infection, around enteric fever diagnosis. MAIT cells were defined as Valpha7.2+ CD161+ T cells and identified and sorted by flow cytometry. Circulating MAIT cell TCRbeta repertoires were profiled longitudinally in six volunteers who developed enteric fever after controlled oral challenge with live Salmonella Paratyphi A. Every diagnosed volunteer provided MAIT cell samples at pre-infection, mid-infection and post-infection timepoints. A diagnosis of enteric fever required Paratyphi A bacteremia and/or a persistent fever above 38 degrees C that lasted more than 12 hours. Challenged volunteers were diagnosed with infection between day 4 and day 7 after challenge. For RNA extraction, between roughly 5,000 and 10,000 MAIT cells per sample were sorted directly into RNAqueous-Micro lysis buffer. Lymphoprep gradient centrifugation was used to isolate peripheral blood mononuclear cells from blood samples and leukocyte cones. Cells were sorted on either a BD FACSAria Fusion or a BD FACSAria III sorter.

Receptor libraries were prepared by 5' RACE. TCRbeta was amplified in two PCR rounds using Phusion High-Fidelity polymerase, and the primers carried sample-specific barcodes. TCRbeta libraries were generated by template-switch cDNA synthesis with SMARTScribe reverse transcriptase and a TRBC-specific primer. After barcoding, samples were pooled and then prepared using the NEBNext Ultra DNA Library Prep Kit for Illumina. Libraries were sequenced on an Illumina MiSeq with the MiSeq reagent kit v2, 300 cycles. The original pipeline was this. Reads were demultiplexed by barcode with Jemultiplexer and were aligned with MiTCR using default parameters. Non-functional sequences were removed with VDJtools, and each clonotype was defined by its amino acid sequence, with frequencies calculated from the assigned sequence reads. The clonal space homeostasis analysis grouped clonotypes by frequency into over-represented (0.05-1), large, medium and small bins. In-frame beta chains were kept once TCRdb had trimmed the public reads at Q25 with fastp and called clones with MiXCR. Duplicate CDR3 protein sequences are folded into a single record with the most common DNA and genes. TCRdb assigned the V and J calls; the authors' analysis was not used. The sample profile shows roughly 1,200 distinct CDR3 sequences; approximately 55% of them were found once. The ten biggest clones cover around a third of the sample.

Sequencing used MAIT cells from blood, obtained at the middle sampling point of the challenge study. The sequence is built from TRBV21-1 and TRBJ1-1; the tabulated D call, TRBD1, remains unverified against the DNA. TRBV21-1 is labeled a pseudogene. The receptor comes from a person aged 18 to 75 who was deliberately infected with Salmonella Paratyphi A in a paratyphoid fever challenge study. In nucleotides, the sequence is TGTGCCAGCAGCAAAGAACAGGGAATGAACACTGAAGCTTTCTTT. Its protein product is CASSKEQGMNTEAFF.